Presented here are 2 T cell receptor beta chains from one specimen sequenced in a study of T cells in women clearing cervical HPV infection (dated by TCRdb to 2017 to 2018). Libraries were prepared through the immunoSEQ multiplex PCR assay. Held by TCRdb, this immuneACCESS table contains in-frame sequences only and omits some clones. Under half of the omission traces to an unresolved V gene where checked; the cause of the rest is unknown. The sample table holds about 14,000 clones. The top ten clones comprise 7.6% of the sample. Sequencing input: blood buffy coat. Source of these receptors: a woman between 18 and 75 years old with a cervical HPV16 infection that either progressed to CIN3+ or cleared (not recorded which).

CDR3 DNA, as far as it was read: TGTGCCAGCTCACCAGGGCAGGGGCCCAACGAG. Translating gives CASSPGQGPNE. The entire CDR3 reads CASSPGQGPNEQYF. This chain links TRBV18 with TRBJ2-7; D might be TRBD1 (6 bases). The read ends 3 residues early relative to the CDR3; the germline J gene fills the gap. Trimming took 2 bases from V and 5 from J, leaving 13 bases between them. This CDR3 contains 14 residues. CDR1 and CDR2 from the germline V gene are KGHSH and LQKENI.

Note on this clone: The sequenced fragment ends 3 residues before the CDR3 boundary, so the rest is inferred from the germline J gene. This chain connects TRBV20-1 to TRBJ2-1; TRBD2 matches 8 bases. This CDR3 has 14 residues. V was clipped by 6 bases and J by 5 bases; unmatched bases: 9. Germline values: CDR1 DFQATT, CDR2 SNEGSKA (reference sequence). The CDR3 sequence is CSAEDGTSNNEQFF. CDR3 DNA, as far as it was read: TGCAGTGCAGAAGACGGGACTAGTAACAATGAG.